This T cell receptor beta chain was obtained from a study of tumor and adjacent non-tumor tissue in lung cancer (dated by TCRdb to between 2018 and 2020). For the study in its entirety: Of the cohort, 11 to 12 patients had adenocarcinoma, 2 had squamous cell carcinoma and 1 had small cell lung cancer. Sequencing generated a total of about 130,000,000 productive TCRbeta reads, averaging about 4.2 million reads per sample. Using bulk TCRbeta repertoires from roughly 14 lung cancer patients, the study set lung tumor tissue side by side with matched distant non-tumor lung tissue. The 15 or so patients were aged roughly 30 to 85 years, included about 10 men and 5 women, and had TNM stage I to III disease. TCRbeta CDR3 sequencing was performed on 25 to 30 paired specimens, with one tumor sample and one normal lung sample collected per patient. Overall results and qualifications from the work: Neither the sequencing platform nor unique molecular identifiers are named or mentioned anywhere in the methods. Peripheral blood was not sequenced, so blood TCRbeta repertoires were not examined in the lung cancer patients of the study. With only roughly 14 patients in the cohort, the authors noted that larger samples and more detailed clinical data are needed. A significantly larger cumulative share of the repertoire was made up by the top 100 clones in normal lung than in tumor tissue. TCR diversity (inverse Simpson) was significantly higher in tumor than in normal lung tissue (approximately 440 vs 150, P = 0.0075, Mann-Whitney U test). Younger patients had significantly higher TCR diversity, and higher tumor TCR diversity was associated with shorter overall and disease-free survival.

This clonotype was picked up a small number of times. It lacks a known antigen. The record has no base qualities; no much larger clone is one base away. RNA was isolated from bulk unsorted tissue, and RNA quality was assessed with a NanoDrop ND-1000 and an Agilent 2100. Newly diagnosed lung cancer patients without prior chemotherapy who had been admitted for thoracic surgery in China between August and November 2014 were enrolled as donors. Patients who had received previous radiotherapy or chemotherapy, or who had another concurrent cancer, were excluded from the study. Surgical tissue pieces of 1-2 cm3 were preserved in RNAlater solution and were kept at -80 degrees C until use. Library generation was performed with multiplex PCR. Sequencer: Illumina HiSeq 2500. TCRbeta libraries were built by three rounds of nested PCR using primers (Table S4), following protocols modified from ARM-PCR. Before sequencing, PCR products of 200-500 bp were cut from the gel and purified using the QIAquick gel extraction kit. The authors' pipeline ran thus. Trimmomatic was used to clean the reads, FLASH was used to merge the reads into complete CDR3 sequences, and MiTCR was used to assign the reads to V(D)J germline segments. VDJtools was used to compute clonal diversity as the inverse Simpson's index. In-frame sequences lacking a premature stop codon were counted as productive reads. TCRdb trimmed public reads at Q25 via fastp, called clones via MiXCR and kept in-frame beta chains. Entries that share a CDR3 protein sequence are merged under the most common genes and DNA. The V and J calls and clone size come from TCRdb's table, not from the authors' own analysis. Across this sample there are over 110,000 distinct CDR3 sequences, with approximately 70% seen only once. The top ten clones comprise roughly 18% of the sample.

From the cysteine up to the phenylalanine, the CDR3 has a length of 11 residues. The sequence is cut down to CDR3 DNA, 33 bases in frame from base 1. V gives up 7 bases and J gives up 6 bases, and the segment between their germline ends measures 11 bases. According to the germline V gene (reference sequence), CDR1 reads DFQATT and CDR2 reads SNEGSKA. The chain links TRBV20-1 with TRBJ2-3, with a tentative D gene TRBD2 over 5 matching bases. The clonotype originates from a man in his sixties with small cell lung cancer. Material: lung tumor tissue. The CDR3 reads CSVHRGDTQYF. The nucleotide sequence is TGCAGTGTTCACAGAGGGGATACGCAGTATTTT.